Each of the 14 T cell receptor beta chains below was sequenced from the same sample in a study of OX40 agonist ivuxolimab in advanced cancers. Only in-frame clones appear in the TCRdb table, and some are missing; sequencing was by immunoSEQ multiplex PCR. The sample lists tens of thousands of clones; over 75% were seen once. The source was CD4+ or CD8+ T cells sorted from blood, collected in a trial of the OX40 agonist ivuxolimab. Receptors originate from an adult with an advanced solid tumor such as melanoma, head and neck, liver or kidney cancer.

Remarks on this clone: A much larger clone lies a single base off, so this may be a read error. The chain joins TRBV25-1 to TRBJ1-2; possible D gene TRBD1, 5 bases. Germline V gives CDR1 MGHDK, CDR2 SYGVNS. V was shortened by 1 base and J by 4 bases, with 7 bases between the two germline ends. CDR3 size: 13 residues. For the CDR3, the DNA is TGTGCCAGCAGTGAATGGGGCGGCTATGGCTACACCTTC. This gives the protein CASSEWGGYGYTF.

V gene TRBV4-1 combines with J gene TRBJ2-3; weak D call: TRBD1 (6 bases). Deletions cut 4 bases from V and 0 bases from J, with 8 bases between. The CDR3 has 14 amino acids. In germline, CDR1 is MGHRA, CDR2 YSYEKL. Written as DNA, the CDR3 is TGCGCCAGCAGCCCAGGACAGAGCACAGATACGCAGTATTTT. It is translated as CASSPGQSTDTQYF.

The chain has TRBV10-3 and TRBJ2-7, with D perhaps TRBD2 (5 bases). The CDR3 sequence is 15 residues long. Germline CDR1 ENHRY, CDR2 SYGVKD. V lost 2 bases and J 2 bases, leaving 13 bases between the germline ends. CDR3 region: CAISERGRFPYEQYV. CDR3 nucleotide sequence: TGTGCCATCAGTGAGCGGGGTAGATTCCCCTACGAGCAGTACGTC.

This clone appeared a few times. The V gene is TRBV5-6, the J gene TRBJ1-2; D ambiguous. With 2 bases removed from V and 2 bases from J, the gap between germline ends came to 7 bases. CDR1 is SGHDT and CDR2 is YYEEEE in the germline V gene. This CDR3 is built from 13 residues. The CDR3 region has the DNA TGTGCCAGCAGCTTCGGACGAAACTATGGCTACACCTTC. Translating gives CASSFGRNYGYTF.

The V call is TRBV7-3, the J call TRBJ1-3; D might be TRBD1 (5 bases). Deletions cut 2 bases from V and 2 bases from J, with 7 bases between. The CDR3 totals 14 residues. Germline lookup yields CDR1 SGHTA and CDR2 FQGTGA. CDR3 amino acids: CASSLSGTGNTIYF. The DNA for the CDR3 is TGTGCCAGCAGCTTATCAGGGACTGGAAACACCATATATTTT.

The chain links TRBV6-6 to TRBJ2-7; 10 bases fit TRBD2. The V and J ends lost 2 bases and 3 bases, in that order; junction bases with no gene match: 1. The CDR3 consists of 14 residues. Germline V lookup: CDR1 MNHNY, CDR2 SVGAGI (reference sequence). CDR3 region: CASSYLAGVYEQYF. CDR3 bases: TGTGCCAGCAGTTACCTAGCGGGGGTCTACGAGCAGTACTTC.

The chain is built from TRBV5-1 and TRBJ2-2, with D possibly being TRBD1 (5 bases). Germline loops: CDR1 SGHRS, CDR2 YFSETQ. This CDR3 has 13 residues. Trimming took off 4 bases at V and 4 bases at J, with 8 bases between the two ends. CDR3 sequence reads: CASSEDSTGELFF. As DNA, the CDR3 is TGCGCCAGCAGCGAAGACAGCACCGGGGAGCTGTTTTTT.

The CDR3 DNA reads as TGTGCCAGCAGTGGATGGGTTGGGGAGACCCAGTACTTC. It codes for CASSGWVGETQYF. The chain is built from TRBV2 and TRBJ2-5, with unresolved D. V lost 4 bases and J lost 5, with 11 bases in between. The length of the CDR3 is 13 residues. The germline V gene encodes CDR1 SNHLY and CDR2 FYNNEI.

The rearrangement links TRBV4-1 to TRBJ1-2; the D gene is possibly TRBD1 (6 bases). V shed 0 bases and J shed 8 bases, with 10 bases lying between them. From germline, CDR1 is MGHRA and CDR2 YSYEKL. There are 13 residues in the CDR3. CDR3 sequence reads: CASSQETGLGYTF. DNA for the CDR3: TGCGCCAGCAGCCAAGAAACAGGGTTGGGCTACACCTTC.

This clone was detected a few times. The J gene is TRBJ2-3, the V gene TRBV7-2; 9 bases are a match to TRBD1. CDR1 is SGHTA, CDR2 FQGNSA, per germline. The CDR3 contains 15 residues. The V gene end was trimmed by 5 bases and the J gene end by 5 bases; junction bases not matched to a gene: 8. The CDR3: CASSRRTGVLDTQYF. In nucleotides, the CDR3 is TGTGCCAGCAGCCGTCGGACAGGGGTCTTAGATACGCAGTATTTT.

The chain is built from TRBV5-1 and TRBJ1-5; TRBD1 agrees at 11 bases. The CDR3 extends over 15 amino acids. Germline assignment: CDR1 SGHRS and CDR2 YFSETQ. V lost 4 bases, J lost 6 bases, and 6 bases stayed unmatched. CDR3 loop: CASSIGQGAGQPQHF. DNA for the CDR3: TGCGCCAGCAGCATAGGACAGGGGGCGGGTCAGCCCCAGCATTTT.

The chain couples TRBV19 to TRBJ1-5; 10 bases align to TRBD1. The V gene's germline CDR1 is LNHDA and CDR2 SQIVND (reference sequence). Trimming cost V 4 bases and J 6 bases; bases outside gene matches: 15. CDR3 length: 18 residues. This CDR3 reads CASSTPPIGQGGSQPQHF. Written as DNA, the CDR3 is TGTGCCAGTAGTACCCCTCCAATAGGACAGGGGGGAAGTCAGCCCCAGCATTTT.

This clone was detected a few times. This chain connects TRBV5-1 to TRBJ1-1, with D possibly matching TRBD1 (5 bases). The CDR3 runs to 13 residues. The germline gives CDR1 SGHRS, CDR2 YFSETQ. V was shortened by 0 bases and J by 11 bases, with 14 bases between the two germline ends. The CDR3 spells CASSLAGGRVAFF. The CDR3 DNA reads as TGCGCCAGCAGCTTGGCCGGGGGAAGAGTGGCTTTCTTT.

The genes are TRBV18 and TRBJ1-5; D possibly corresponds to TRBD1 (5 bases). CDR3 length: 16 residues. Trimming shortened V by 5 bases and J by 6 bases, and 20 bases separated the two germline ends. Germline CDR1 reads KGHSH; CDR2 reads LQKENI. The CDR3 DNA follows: TGTGCCAGCTCAGAACAGGAGGTCGGTATAGTTCAGCCCCAGCATTTT. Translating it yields CASSEQEVGIVQPQHF.